This is a list of T cell receptor beta chains from one sample in a study of cytomegalovirus exposure and HLA in healthy donors. Profiled with immunoSEQ multiplex PCR; TCRdb holds only in-frame clones, not every one. The repertoire holds some 170,000 clones, with 84% as singletons. Sample: PBMCs. All receptors derive from a man younger than 40 in good health and CMV-seropositive. The CDR3 runs from the conserved cysteine through the conserved F or W. D genes are given only for firm matches. Rows may omit the clone size; those that give it use once, few, many or a size class.

abundance,v_gene,j_gene,d_gene,len,CDR3nt,CDR3aa
-,TRBV6-6,TRBJ2-3,-,13,TGTGCCAGCAGTTCCGGACTCGGGGATACGCAGTATTTT,CASSSGLGDTQYF
-,TRBV5-1,TRBJ2-7,-,13,TGCGCCAGCAGCCAGGACTACTCCTACGAGCAGTACTTC,CASSQDYSYEQYF
-,TRBV2,TRBJ2-5,TRBD2,13,TGTGCCAGCAGGGATAGCGGGGAGGAGACCCAGTACTTC,CASRDSGEETQYF
once,TRBV2,TRBJ2-5,-,15,TGTGCCAGCAGTACCGGGACACCCGACCAAGAGACCCAGTACTTC,CASSTGTPDQETQYF
-,TRBV7-2,TRBJ2-7,-,14,TGTGCCAGCAGCTTAGTGGCAGGGGCCTACGAGCAGTACTTC,CASSLVAGAYEQYF
-,TRBV29-1,TRBJ1-2,TRBD1,13,TGCAGCGTTGAAGAAGGGGACAGTTATGGCTACACCTTC,CSVEEGDSYGYTF
few,TRBV11-3,TRBJ2-1,-,14,TGTGCCAGCAGCTTAGATGAGGCCCGAGATGAGCAGTTCTTC,CASSLDEARDEQFF
-,TRBV30,TRBJ1-5,TRBD1,15,TGTGCCTGGAGGGGGACAGGGGGCACGAGGCAGCCCCAGCATTTT,CAWRGTGGTRQPQHF
once,TRBV10-3,TRBJ1-2,-,14,TGTGCCATCAGTGTCCCAGGGAGGAACTATGGCTACACCTTC,CAISVPGRNYGYTF
once,TRBV29-1,TRBJ2-3,-,14,TGCAGCGTAAAGATCGACCAGGTGACAGATACGCAGTATTTT,CSVKIDQVTDTQYF
-,TRBV28,TRBJ2-1,TRBD1,15,TGTGCCAGCATACCAGGGGGTCAGGGGAACAATGAGCAGTTCTTC,CASIPGGQGNNEQFF
-,TRBV28,TRBJ1-2,-,13,TGTGCCAGCAGGGACAGCCAAGGATATGGCTACACCTTC,CASRDSQGYGYTF
-,TRBV18,TRBJ2-2,-,13,TGTGCCAGCTCTCAAAGCCACACCGGGGAGCTGTTTTTT,CASSQSHTGELFF
-,TRBV10-3,TRBJ2-7,-,14,TGTGCCATCAGTGACGCGGCAGGGATACACGAGCAGTACTTC,CAISDAAGIHEQYF
-,TRBV6-5,TRBJ2-1,TRBD2,14,TGTGCCAGCAGGGGAGCGGGAAATTACAATGAGCAGTTCTTC,CASRGAGNYNEQFF
-,TRBV4-3,TRBJ2-1,TRBD1,16,TGCGCCAGCAGCCAGGACAGGGGAGGCTCCTACAATGAGCAGTTCTTC,CASSQDRGGSYNEQFF
once,TRBV6-5,TRBJ1-1,-,14,TGTGCCAGCACTGAGGGTGGAGGTGACACTGAAGCTTTCTTT,CASTEGGGDTEAFF
-,TRBV9,TRBJ1-1,TRBD1,16,TGTGCCAGCAGCGCGCTCGGGGACAGGATGAACACTGAAGCTTTCTTT,CASSALGDRMNTEAFF
-,TRBV27,TRBJ1-1,-,14,TGTGCCAGCAGTCCAATTCGGGGGGGTAAGGAAGCTTTCTTT,CASSPIRGGKEAFF
-,TRBV4-3,TRBJ1-6,TRBD1,16,TGCGCCAGCAGCCCAGAACAGGGGGGGTATAATTCACCCCTCCACTTT,CASSPEQGGYNSPLHF
-,TRBV9,TRBJ2-3,TRBD2,17,TGTGCCAGCAGCGTAGACGGACTAGGGTCGAGCACAGATACGCAGTATTTT,CASSVDGLGSSTDTQYF
-,TRBV5-5,TRBJ1-2,-,13,TGTGCCAGCAGCTTGCAGGGAACCTATGGCTACACCTTC,CASSLQGTYGYTF
-,TRBV28,TRBJ1-1,-,13,TGTGCCAGCAGCTACAGGGATTACACTGAAGCTTTCTTT,CASSYRDYTEAFF